Below are 8 T cell receptor beta chains sequenced from a single sample in a study of somatic mutations in cytotoxic T cells in rheumatoid arthritis (dated by TCRdb to 2016 to 2017). The library was prepared using the immunoSEQ multiplex PCR assay. TCRdb obtained this table from immuneACCESS and retained in-frame rearrangements with V and J assigned. These tables miss some clones; where compared with another copy, unresolved V genes account for less than half of the shortfall, and the remainder is unexplained. The sample contains approximately 4,800 clones, about four fifths of them found a single time. About 69% of the sample rests with the top ten. The source was CD8+ T cells sorted from blood, collected at a follow-up visit. Receptor source: a middle-aged man with rheumatoid arthritis.

The chain uses TRBV14 and TRBJ1-2, with D perhaps TRBD1 (5 bases). Germline CDR1 is SGHDN and CDR2 is FVKESK. Trimming took 0 bases from V and 8 from J, leaving 10 bases between them. The CDR3 consists of 13 residues. The CDR3 sequence: CASSQDKRGGYTF. The DNA of the CDR3 is TGTGCCAGCAGCCAAGATAAGCGGGGCGGCTACACCTTC.

A single count supports this clone. V is TRBV27 and J is TRBJ1-1, with unresolved D. Germline V gene sequence: CDR1 MNHEY, CDR2 SMNVEV (reference sequence). The CDR3 loop spans 14 amino acids. V was cut by 3 bases and J by 1 base, with 9 bases left in between. CDR3 nucleotide sequence: TGTGCCAGCAGTTTTGGAGTCGGGAACACTGAAGCTTTCTTT. Its translation: CASSFGVGNTEAFF.

This clone was seen only once. One base away lies a much larger clone, so this may be a sequencing read error. The chain joins TRBV7-9 to TRBJ2-7; 10 nucleotides agree with TRBD2. The CDR3 consists of 15 residues. Germline-derived CDR1 and CDR2 are SEHNR and FQNEAQ (reference sequence). With 6 bases clipped from V and 3 bases from J, the junction kept 8 bases outside the gene matches. CDR3 coding DNA: TGTGCCAGCAGGCAATCTTCTAGCGGGAGCTACGAGCAGTACTTC. This encodes CASRQSSSGSYEQYF.

This clone was found a few times. The V gene is TRBV6-4, the J gene TRBJ2-1; a weak D match, TRBD2 (5 bases). From germline, CDR1 is MRHNA and CDR2 SNTAGT. This CDR3 is built from 15 residues. The V end lost 4 bases, the J end lost 4 bases, and 14 bases lay between the germline ends. This chain's CDR3 is CASSGGELEYNEQFF. For the CDR3, the DNA is TGTGCCAGCAGTGGTGGGGAGCTAGAATACAATGAGCAGTTCTTC.

V is TRBV6-5 and J is TRBJ2-5, with 8 bases lining up with TRBD1. This CDR3 has 15 amino acids. Trimming took 5 bases from V and 5 from J; bases not matched to a gene: 10. Per the germline V gene, CDR1 is MNHEY and CDR2 is SVGAGI. The CDR3 region has the DNA TGTGCCAGCAGTAGATACGGACAGGGCAGGGAGACCCAGTACTTC. Translating it yields CASSRYGQGRETQYF.

The genes are TRBV27 and TRBJ2-2; D is ambiguous. The length of the CDR3 is 12 residues. V lost 5 bases, J lost 6 bases, and 7 bases lay in between. Germline-derived CDR1 and CDR2 are MNHEY and SMNVEV (reference sequence). The CDR3 spells CASSLVAGELFF. CDR3 bases: TGTGCCAGCAGTCTCGTTGCCGGGGAGCTGTTTTTT.

Details on this clone: No conserved phenylalanine or tryptophan ends this CDR3, so it is likely a read error. This chain connects TRBV7-1 to TRBJ2-6; D may match TRBD1 or TRBD2 (5 bases each). TRBV7-1 is identified as an open reading frame with a role that is uncertain. The CDR3 is 18 amino acids. Deletions cut 5 bases from V and 5 bases from J, with 22 bases between. CDR3 protein: CASSDQGRGQSRANVLTL. As DNA, the CDR3 is TGTGCCAGCAGCGACCAGGGACGAGGACAAAGTCGGGCCAACGTCCTGACTTTA.

The chain couples TRBV11-2 to TRBJ2-7; no reliable D call. The V end lost 1 base, the J end lost 1 base, and 11 bases lay between the germline ends. The V gene's germline CDR1 is SGHAT and CDR2 FQNNGV. This CDR3 has 15 amino acids. CDR3 coding DNA: TGTGCCAGCAGCTTAGGGGGTTTTGGGTCCTACGAGCAGTACTTC. Amino acids: CASSLGGFGSYEQYF.